The rows below give T cell receptor beta chains drawn from one sample of a study of T cell responses to AZD1222 COVID-19 vaccine. Assay: immunoSEQ multiplex PCR; the TCRdb copy retains only in-frame clones and omits some. The table shows 90,000 to 150,000 clones, with around 90% occurring only once. Sequenced material: peripheral blood, taken on day 0 of AZD1222 vaccination. Every receptor here comes from an adult in good health. CDR3s include the opening cysteine and the closing phenylalanine or tryptophan. D genes are given only for firm matches. The size field is filled for only some rows; it gives once, few, many or a size class.

V gene: TRBV5-4
J gene: TRBJ2-2
D gene: NA
clone size: NA
CDR3 protein: CASSADGDGELFF
CDR3 DNA: TGTGCCAGCAGCGCGGACGGAGACGGGGAGCTGTTTTTT

V gene: TRBV7-2
J gene: TRBJ1-2
D gene: NA
clone size: NA
CDR3 protein: CASSRSGDYGYTF
CDR3 DNA: TGTGCCAGCAGCCGCTCGGGGGACTATGGCTACACCTTC

V gene: TRBV30
J gene: TRBJ1-6
D gene: NA
clone size: NA
CDR3 protein: CAWSVQSSYNSPLHF
CDR3 DNA: TGTGCCTGGAGTGTACAGAGCTCCTATAATTCACCCCTCCACTTT

V gene: TRBV12-5
J gene: TRBJ1-1
D gene: NA
clone size: NA
CDR3 protein: CASGLRFLNTEAFF
CDR3 DNA: TGTGCTAGTGGTTTGCGATTCTTGAACACTGAAGCTTTCTTT

V gene: TRBV15
J gene: TRBJ2-5
D gene: NA
clone size: NA
CDR3 protein: CATSRDRGGDLETQYF
CDR3 DNA: TGTGCCACCAGCAGAGATCGAGGGGGGGACCTGGAGACCCAGTACTTC

V gene: TRBV11-3
J gene: TRBJ1-2
D gene: NA
clone size: NA
CDR3 protein: CASSLGPREKTF
CDR3 DNA: TGTGCCAGCAGCTTAGGACCCCGGGAGAAGACCTTC

V gene: TRBV7-8
J gene: TRBJ2-5
D gene: NA
clone size: NA
CDR3 protein: CASSLVGKWGLARETQYF
CDR3 DNA: TGTGCCAGCAGCTTAGTGGGGAAATGGGGGTTGGCTAGGGAGACCCAGTACTTC

V gene: TRBV20-1
J gene: TRBJ2-7
D gene: NA
clone size: NA
CDR3 protein: CSGRSSYEQYF
CDR3 DNA: TGCAGTGGAAGGAGTTCCTACGAGCAGTACTTC

V gene: TRBV18
J gene: TRBJ1-1
D gene: NA
clone size: NA
CDR3 protein: CASSPQGSDTEAFF
CDR3 DNA: TGTGCCAGCTCACCACAGGGGTCGGACACTGAAGCTTTCTTT

V gene: TRBV29-1
J gene: TRBJ2-1
D gene: NA
clone size: NA
CDR3 protein: CSVEKDSPYSEQFF
CDR3 DNA: TGCAGCGTTGAAAAAGACTCTCCGTACAGTGAGCAGTTCTTC

V gene: TRBV6-2/TRBV6-3
J gene: TRBJ2-6
D gene: NA
clone size: few
CDR3 protein: CASSLKGFSGANVLTF
CDR3 DNA: TGTGCCAGCAGCCTCAAAGGTTTCTCTGGGGCCAACGTCCTGACTTTC

V gene: TRBV5-1
J gene: TRBJ2-1
D gene: NA
clone size: NA
CDR3 protein: CASSLAPTEQFF
CDR3 DNA: TGCGCCAGCAGCTTGGCCCCTACAGAGCAGTTCTTC

V gene: TRBV7-2
J gene: TRBJ2-5
D gene: TRBD2
clone size: NA
CDR3 protein: CASSPTGLAGTQTQYF
CDR3 DNA: TGTGCCAGCAGCCCTACTGGACTAGCGGGCACGCAGACCCAGTACTTC

V gene: TRBV5-1
J gene: TRBJ2-3
D gene: NA
clone size: NA
CDR3 protein: CASSLPLLDTQYF
CDR3 DNA: TGCGCCAGCAGCTTGCCTCTGCTAGATACGCAGTATTTT

V gene: TRBV27
J gene: TRBJ2-1
D gene: NA
clone size: NA
CDR3 protein: CASSWMGGRSDNEQFF
CDR3 DNA: TGTGCCAGCAGTTGGATGGGGGGGCGTTCGGACAATGAGCAGTTCTTC

V gene: TRBV11-3
J gene: TRBJ1-1
D gene: NA
clone size: NA
CDR3 protein: CASSLGPGREAFF
CDR3 DNA: TGTGCCAGCAGCTTAGGACCGGGACGTGAGGCTTTCTTT

V gene: TRBV27
J gene: TRBJ1-2
D gene: NA
clone size: NA
CDR3 protein: CASIGYGYTF
CDR3 DNA: TGTGCCAGCATTGGTTATGGCTACACCTTC

V gene: TRBV6-1
J gene: TRBJ1-3
D gene: NA
clone size: NA
CDR3 protein: CASSEAPKGGNTIYF
CDR3 DNA: TGTGCCAGCAGTGAAGCGCCAAAGGGGGGAAACACCATATATTTT

V gene: TRBV3-1/TRBV3-2
J gene: TRBJ1-1
D gene: TRBD1
clone size: NA
CDR3 protein: CASSYRGSWNTEAFF
CDR3 DNA: TGTGCCAGCAGCTACAGGGGGTCCTGGAACACTGAAGCTTTCTTT

V gene: TRBV3-1/TRBV3-2
J gene: TRBJ2-1
D gene: TRBD2
clone size: NA
CDR3 protein: CASSQPGLANPYNEQFF
CDR3 DNA: TGTGCCAGCAGCCAACCGGGACTAGCGAATCCCTACAATGAGCAGTTCTTC

V gene: TRBV7-2
J gene: TRBJ1-3
D gene: NA
clone size: few
CDR3 protein: CASSLGNGNTIYF
CDR3 DNA: TGTGCCAGCAGCTTAGGCAATGGAAACACCATATATTTT

V gene: TRBV5-1
J gene: TRBJ2-7
D gene: NA
clone size: NA
CDR3 protein: CASSLVQGSYEQYF
CDR3 DNA: TGCGCCAGCAGCTTAGTACAGGGTAGCTACGAGCAGTACTTC

V gene: TRBV30
J gene: TRBJ1-1
D gene: NA
clone size: NA
CDR3 protein: CAWKINTEAFF
CDR3 DNA: TGTGCCTGGAAGATCAACACTGAAGCTTTCTTT

V gene: TRBV12-3/TRBV12-4
J gene: TRBJ1-5
D gene: NA
clone size: NA
CDR3 protein: CASSSFHQPQHF
CDR3 DNA: TGTGCCAGCAGTTCCTTCCATCAGCCCCAGCATTTT

V gene: TRBV12-3/TRBV12-4
J gene: TRBJ2-5
D gene: NA
clone size: NA
CDR3 protein: CASSFPKGTQYF
CDR3 DNA: TGTGCCAGCAGTTTCCCCAAGGGGACCCAGTACTTC

V gene: TRBV6-2/TRBV6-3
J gene: TRBJ1-1
D gene: NA
clone size: NA
CDR3 protein: CASSYPGWDTEAFF
CDR3 DNA: TGTGCCAGCAGTTATCCTGGTTGGGACACTGAAGCTTTCTTT

V gene: TRBV19
J gene: TRBJ1-5
D gene: NA
clone size: NA
CDR3 protein: CASRKTGSGLISHF
CDR3 DNA: TGTGCCAGTAGGAAAACAGGTTCGGGCTTAATATCGCATTTT

V gene: TRBV3-1/TRBV3-2
J gene: TRBJ1-3
D gene: NA
clone size: NA
CDR3 protein: CASSRAGSGSSGNTIYF
CDR3 DNA: TGTGCCAGCAGCCGAGCAGGTAGTGGGAGCTCTGGAAACACCATATATTTT

V gene: TRBV3-1/TRBV3-2
J gene: TRBJ2-5
D gene: NA
clone size: NA
CDR3 protein: CASSEVAQTQYF
CDR3 DNA: TGTGCCAGCAGCGAAGTCGCCCAGACCCAGTACTTC

V gene: TRBV12-5
J gene: TRBJ1-1
D gene: NA
clone size: once
CDR3 protein: CASGFFGGTEAFF
CDR3 DNA: TGTGCTAGTGGTTTTTTCGGGGGCACTGAAGCTTTCTTT

V gene: TRBV2
J gene: TRBJ1-1
D gene: NA
clone size: NA
CDR3 protein: CASSYSSGAFF
CDR3 DNA: TGTGCCAGCAGTTACTCCTCTGGAGCTTTCTTT